This T cell receptor beta chain was captured in a study of cytomegalovirus exposure and HLA in healthy donors. Study in general: The approximately 670 first-cohort repertoires and the roughly 120 validation repertoires shared the same platform, a later analysis reported.

The CDR3 consists of 13 residues. With 8 bases removed from V and 1 base from J, the gap between germline ends came to 10 bases. CDR1 is LGHNT and CDR2 is FRNRAP in the germline V gene. Study results and limitations: For most TCR sequences rarity was the rule, although some public TCRs occurred in many donors. Reports indicated that the classifier achieved high specificity and sensitivity in diagnosing cytomegalovirus status.

Libraries were prepared by immunoSEQ multiplex PCR; TCRdb keeps only in-frame clonotypes and omits some of them. This sample has tens of thousands of clones, with roughly 95% found just once. A remark on this clone: As yet, its antigen is unknown.

Sequenced material: PBMCs. The origin of this receptor is a woman younger than 35 in good health and CMV-seronegative. The chain uses TRBV12-5 and TRBJ2-3; D may be TRBD2 (5 bases). The CDR3 DNA reads as TGTGCTAGTCAGAGTAGCGGCACAGATACGCAGTATTTT. Translating it yields CASQSSGTDTQYF.